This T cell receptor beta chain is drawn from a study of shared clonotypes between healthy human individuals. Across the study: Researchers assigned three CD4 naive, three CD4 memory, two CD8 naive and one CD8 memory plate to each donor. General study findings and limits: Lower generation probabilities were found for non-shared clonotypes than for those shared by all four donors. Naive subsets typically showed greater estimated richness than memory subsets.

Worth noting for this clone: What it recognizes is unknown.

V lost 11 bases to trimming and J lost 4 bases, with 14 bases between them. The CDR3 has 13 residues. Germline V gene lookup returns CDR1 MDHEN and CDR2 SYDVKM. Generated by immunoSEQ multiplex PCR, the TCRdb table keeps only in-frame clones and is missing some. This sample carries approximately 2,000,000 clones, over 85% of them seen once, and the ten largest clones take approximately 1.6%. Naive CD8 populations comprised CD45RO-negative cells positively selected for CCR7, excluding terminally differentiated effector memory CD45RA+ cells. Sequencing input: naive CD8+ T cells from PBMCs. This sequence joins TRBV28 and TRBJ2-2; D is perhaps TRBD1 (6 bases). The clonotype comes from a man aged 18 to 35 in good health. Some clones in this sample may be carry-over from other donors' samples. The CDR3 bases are TGTGCCTCAACCCTACAGGGCACCGGGGAGCTGTTTTTT. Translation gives CASTLQGTGELFF.